The subject of this entry is one T cell receptor (beta chain). Germline CDR1 reads PRHDT; CDR2 reads FYEKMQ (reference sequence). CDR3 length: 15 residues. V was cut by 4 bases and J by 0 bases, with 13 bases left in between. This record belongs to a study of T cells in Graves' hyperthyroidism and ophthalmopathy. Amplified TCR beta CDR3 regions came from RNA transcripts. In the first-round RT-PCR of the TCR CDR3, the HTBI primer set was used. TCRdb re-called the multiplex PCR reads with MiXCR, one entry per CDR3 protein. The sample includes about 400,000 distinct CDR3 sequences, approximately 14% of them seen just once.

The source is a woman aged 18-35 years with Graves' hyperthyroidism. The chain recombines TRBV13 with TRBJ2-7; D gene unclear. The sample was blood. The CDR3, as DNA: TGTGCCAGCAGCTCCCTTGGGTCGAGCTCCTACGAGCAGTACTTC. Its translation: CASSSLGSSSYEQYF.